Listed below are T cell receptor beta chains from one sample, sequenced in a study of read filtering for tumor transcriptome and immune sequencing. TCRdb fed the reads into MiXCR, producing one record per CDR3 protein. This table holds 130,000 or so distinct CDR3 sequences, less than 15% found once. What was sequenced was a population of CD138-negative cells sorted from bone marrow. These receptors all come from a donor aged 40 or older with multiple myeloma. The CDR3 runs from the conserved cysteine through the conserved F or W. D genes are given only for firm matches. Clone size is shown for a subset of rows, as once, few, many or a class of expanded clone.

TRBJ2-1 | . | TRBV24-1 | once | TGTGCCACCAGTGATACCAGAGCTCGAACTCGGGAGCAGTTCTTC | CATSDTRARTREQFF
TRBJ2-1 | TRBD1 | TRBV5-1 | . | TGCGCCAGCAGCTTCGGGACAGATTACAATGAGCAGTTCTTC | CASSFGTDYNEQFF
TRBJ2-1 | . | TRBV12-3/TRBV12-4 | many | TGTGCCAGCAGACAGTACAATGAGCAGTTCTTC | CASRQYNEQFF
TRBJ1-2 | . | TRBV10-3 | many | TGTGCCATCAGGGGGAAGGGGGCTAACTATGGCTACACCTTC | CAIRGKGANYGYTF
TRBJ1-2 | . | TRBV14 | few | TGTGCCAGCAGCCAGTGGAGGGGCGTGCTTGATGGCTACACCTTC | CASSQWRGVLDGYTF
TRBJ2-1 | TRBD2 | TRBV12-3/TRBV12-4 | many | TGTGCCAGCAGTTTGGGACTAGCGGGGGGGTATGGTGAGCAGTTCTTC | CASSLGLAGGYGEQFF
TRBJ2-1 | TRBD2 | TRBV7-3 | many | TGTGCCAGCAGCTTATTGAGCGGGAGCTCCTACAATGAGCAGTTCTTC | CASSLLSGSSYNEQFF
TRBJ2-3 | . | TRBV6-5 | few | TGTGCCAGCAGTTCGCCGGGGCGGCCCTCCACAGATACGCAGTATTTT | CASSSPGRPSTDTQYF
TRBJ2-7 | . | TRBV7-9 | few | TGTGCCAGCAGCCCGGGGCAGGACTCTGGGGAGCAGTACTTC | CASSPGQDSGEQYF
TRBJ2-6 | . | TRBV2 | . | TGTGCCAGCAAGCTGCAAAGATCTGGGGCCAACGTCCTGACTTTC | CASKLQRSGANVLTF
TRBJ1-1 | . | TRBV6-5 | few | TGTGCCAGCAGCGATAGGTTTACAGGCAGGAACACTGAAGCTTTCTTT | CASSDRFTGRNTEAFF
TRBJ1-2 | . | TRBV29-1 | few | TGCAGCGTTGAGGGCAGCGACTATGGCTACACCTTC | CSVEGSDYGYTF
TRBJ1-5 | TRBD1 | TRBV6-2/TRBV6-3 | . | TGTGCCAGCCGGGACAGCTCTATCTATAGCAATCAGCCCCAGCATTTT | CASRDSSIYSNQPQHF
TRBJ2-7 | TRBD2 | TRBV5-1 | many | TGCGCCAGCAGCGACGGACTAGCGGGAGGAAGAGAGCAGTACTTC | CASSDGLAGGREQYF
TRBJ2-7 | TRBD1 | TRBV5-6 | few | TGTGCCAGCAGCCGAATGGGACAGGGGGCAGCGGGGGAGCAGTACTTC | CASSRMGQGAAGEQYF
TRBJ2-3 | . | TRBV29-1 | . | TGCAGCGTTGAAGGAGCAGATACGCAGTATTTT | CSVEGADTQYF
TRBJ2-5 | . | TRBV10-2 | many | TGCGCCAGCACTCAAGACGGGTGGGAAGAGACCCAGTACTTC | CASTQDGWEETQYF
TRBJ1-2 | . | TRBV20-1 | many | TGCAGTGTCCGCCCTGCAGTGGGGGATGGCTACACCTTC | CSVRPAVGDGYTF